The clone carrying this T cell receptor beta chain showed up just a few times. What it binds is unknown. This sample is drawn from a study of beta chain features in type 1 diabetes. Every bit of the isolated RNA underwent reverse transcription, so sequencing read expressed TCRB transcripts. Only in-frame clones appear in the TCRdb table, and some are missing; sequencing was by immunoSEQ multiplex PCR. The sample has about 290,000 clones, roughly 8% seen once. General observations from the study: cDNA-based sequencing might over-represent cells highly expressing TCR. Researchers report that Type 1 diabetes patients had moderately but significantly shorter TCRB CDR3s across all four CD4+ subsets.

Germline V gene lookup returns CDR1 MGHDK and CDR2 SYGVNS. Trimming stripped 5 bases from V and 11 bases from J, with 9 bases between. The length of the CDR3 is 11 residues. This TCR was recovered from a woman under 30 in good health. The sample comprised central memory CD4+ T cells from blood. V is TRBV25-1 and J is TRBJ2-2; D is unclear. The CDR3 sequence is CASSRTDELFF. CDR3 sequence (DNA): TGTGCCAGCAGTAGGACGGACGAGCTGTTTTTT. The full variable domain, completed using reference TRBV25-1 and TRBJ2-2, is EADIYQTPRYLVIGTGKKITLECSQTMGHDKMYWYQQDPGMELHLIHYSYGVNSTEKGDLSSESTVSRIRTEHFPLTLESARPSHTSQYLCASSRTDELFFGEGSRLTVL.